This entry lists 14 T cell receptor beta chains sequenced from one sample in a study of response to subunit inactivated influenza vaccine. TCRdb redid the calling of the RT-PCR reads with MiXCR, one entry per CDR3 protein. The table has about 830,000 distinct CDR3 sequences, roughly 18% seen once. Sequencing used PBMCs from blood, obtained 4 to 6 days after vaccination. The receptors originated from a man aged 50 to 59 who received an inactivated influenza vaccine.

This chain connects TRBV6-5 to TRBJ2-7; the D gene could be TRBD1 or TRBD2 (5 bases each). Germline-derived CDR1 and CDR2 are MNHEY and SVGAGI. V lost 2 bases to trimming and J lost 2 bases, with 13 bases between them. The CDR3 consists of 15 residues. The CDR3 nucleotides are TGTGCCAGCAGTTACGCGTTTGGGGGAACCTACGAGCAGTACTTC. As protein: CASSYAFGGTYEQYF.

This clonotype was seen a handful of times. The chain has TRBV5-1 and TRBJ2-3; 8 bases fit TRBD2. In germline, CDR1 is SGHRS, CDR2 YFSETQ. Unmatched junction bases numbered 2, after V lost 2 bases and J lost 0 bases. This CDR3 is built from 15 residues. CDR3 amino acids: CASSFSGDSTDTQYF. CDR3 in DNA: TGCGCCAGCAGCTTTAGCGGGGATAGCACAGATACGCAGTATTTT.

This clonotype has ten or more counts. The V gene is TRBV12-3 or TRBV12-4, the J gene TRBJ2-5; the D is unclear. V lost 5 bases and J 4 bases, leaving 17 bases between the germline ends. There are 15 residues in the CDR3. CDR3 sequence: CASSRQPMTGETQYF. The CDR3 DNA sequence: TGTGCCAGCAGTCGCCAACCAATGACGGGAGAGACCCAGTACTTC.

The CDR3: CASRALGGQNYGYTF. CDR3 nucleotide sequence: TGCGCCAGCAGAGCTCTGGGGGGTCAAAACTATGGCTACACCTTC. The chain carries TRBV5-1 and TRBJ1-2; tentatively, D is TRBD1 (5 bases). Germline V gene sequence: CDR1 SGHRS, CDR2 YFSETQ. V shed 5 bases and J shed 2 bases, with 16 bases lying between them. The CDR3 is 15 residues long.

This clonotype occurred a few times. The rearrangement links TRBV6-1 to TRBJ1-6; D call uncertain. V was shortened by 5 bases and J by 0 bases, with 14 bases between the two germline ends. Per germline, CDR1 MNHNS and CDR2 SASEGT. This CDR3 is built from 17 residues. The CDR3 here is CASSTPEVISYNSPLHF. CDR3 bases: TGTGCCAGCAGTACGCCCGAGGTGATCTCCTATAATTCACCCCTCCACTTT.

Only a few counts were recorded for this clonotype. The rearrangement uses TRBV20-1 and TRBJ1-4; TRBD1 matches at 7 bases. With V trimmed by 6 bases and J by 0 bases, 4 bases remained unmatched. Germline assignment: CDR1 DFQATT and CDR2 SNEGSKA (reference sequence). The CDR3 has 14 amino acids. CDR3 nucleotides: TGCAGTGCCCGGGGACAGTCAACTAATGAAAAACTGTTTTTT. The encoded protein is CSARGQSTNEKLFF.

CDR3 bases: TGCAGCGTCCATGGGACAGATCAAGAGACCCAGTACTTC. It translates to CSVHGTDQETQYF. The chain joins TRBV29-1 to TRBJ2-5; 7 nucleotides match TRBD1. V dropped 6 bases and J dropped 2; count of bases not matched to a gene: 6. Germline values: CDR1 SQVTM, CDR2 ANQGSEA. The CDR3 consists of 13 residues.

This clonotype has at least ten counts. This chain uses TRBV20-1 with TRBJ2-3; D unresolved. Deletions cut 3 bases from V and 3 bases from J, with 10 bases between. Looked up from germline, CDR1 is DFQATT and CDR2 is SNEGSKA (reference sequence). The CDR3 totals 13 residues. CDR3 protein: CSASGPGTDTQYF. DNA of the CDR3: TGCAGTGCTAGCGGGCCAGGTACAGATACGCAGTATTTT.

This chain joins TRBV12-3 or TRBV12-4 and TRBJ2-7; no clear D. This CDR3 is built from 12 residues. V lost 2 bases to trimming and J lost 7 bases, with 9 bases between them. The CDR3 spells CASSLSGWEQYF. In DNA form, the CDR3 reads TGTGCCAGCAGTTTATCCGGGTGGGAGCAGTACTTC.

This sequence joins TRBV15 and TRBJ2-7; TRBD1 agrees at 8 bases. CDR3 length equals 15 residues. CDR1 LNHNV and CDR2 YYDKDF come from the germline V gene (reference sequence). Trimming removed 0 bases from V and 1 base from J; junction bases left unmatched: 2. The CDR3 bases are TGTGCCACCAGCAGAGAGCAGGGGGCTTCCTACGAGCAGTACTTC. This codes for CATSREQGASYEQYF.

The chain links TRBV6-1 to TRBJ2-5; weak D call: TRBD2 (6 bases). V was cut by 6 bases and J by 1 base, with 15 bases left in between. Germline loops: CDR1 MNHNS, CDR2 SASEGT. The CDR3 covers 15 residues. The CDR3 is CASRPLRGTQETQYF. CDR3 in DNA: TGTGCCAGCAGACCCCTCCGGGGGACCCAAGAGACCCAGTACTTC.

The rearrangement uses TRBV6-2 or TRBV6-3 and TRBJ2-1; 9 nucleotides agree with TRBD1. The CDR3 extends over 14 amino acids. The V and J ends lost 7 bases and 12 bases, in that order; junction bases with no gene match: 13. From germline, CDR1 is MNHEY and CDR2 SVGEGT. The CDR3 loop reads CASTEGTGTLRQFF. The CDR3 nucleotides are TGTGCCAGCACCGAAGGGACAGGGACTCTTAGGCAGTTCTTC.

V is TRBV14 and J is TRBJ1-4; TRBD1 matches 10 bases. Per the germline V gene, CDR1 is SGHDN and CDR2 is FVKESK. Trimming took 1 base from V and 8 from J; bases not matched to a gene: 4. The length of the CDR3 is 15 residues. CDR3 in amino acids: CASSQGQGAFEKLFF. The CDR3, as DNA: TGTGCCAGCAGCCAAGGACAGGGGGCATTCGAAAAACTGTTTTTT.

This clonotype was seen a few times. The chain combines TRBV3-1 with TRBJ2-7; 13 nucleotides agree with TRBD2. The CDR3 loop spans 15 amino acids. Germline V CDR1 and CDR2: LGHDT, YNNKEL (reference sequence). V shed 3 bases and J 4 bases; nucleotides not matched to a gene: 3. CDR3 nucleotide sequence: TGTGCCAGCAGCCAGGGACTAGCGGGATGGTACGAGCAGTACTTC. It yields the protein CASSQGLAGWYEQYF.